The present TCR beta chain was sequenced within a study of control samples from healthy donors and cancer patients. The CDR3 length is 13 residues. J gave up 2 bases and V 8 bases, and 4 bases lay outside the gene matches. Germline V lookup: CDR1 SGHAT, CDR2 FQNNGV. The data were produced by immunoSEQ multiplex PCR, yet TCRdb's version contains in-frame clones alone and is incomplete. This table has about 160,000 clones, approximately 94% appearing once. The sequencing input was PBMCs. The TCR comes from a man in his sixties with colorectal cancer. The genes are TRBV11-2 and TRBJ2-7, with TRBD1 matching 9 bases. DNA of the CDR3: TGTGCCAGCTCAGGGACAGGGACCTACGAGCAGTACTTC. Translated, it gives CASSGTGTYEQYF. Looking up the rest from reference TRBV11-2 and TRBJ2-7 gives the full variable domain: EAGVAQSPRYKIIEKRQSVAFWCNPISGHATLYWYQQILGQGPKLLIQFQNNGVVDDSQLPKDRFSAERLKGVDSTLKIQPAKLEDSAVYLCASSGTGTYEQYFGPGTRLTVT.